This T cell receptor (beta chain) appears in the sequencing data of a study of cytomegalovirus exposure and HLA in healthy donors. Researchers ran the PCR with 60 Vbeta and 13 Jbeta primers. TCRdb's table, derived via immunoSEQ multiplex PCR, lists solely in-frame clones and lacks some. The sample gives 90,000 or so clones, roughly 82% of which show up once; about 3.7% is in the top ten. The V segment lost 8 bases and the J segment 8 bases; nucleotides outside the gene matches: 6. CDR3 length: 11 amino acids. From germline, CDR1 is MNHNY and CDR2 SVGAGI (reference sequence). The chain links TRBV6-6 to TRBJ2-7; 7 bases map to TRBD2. Sequenced: PBMCs. This clonotype was obtained from a man aged 25 to 40 in good health and CMV-seropositive. The CDR3 region has the DNA TGTGCCAGCTGGGCTGGGACTAAGCAGTACTTC. Translating it yields CASWAGTKQYF.